This T cell receptor (beta chain) was sequenced in a study of T cell changes during pregnancy in multiple sclerosis. The CDR3 consists of 18 residues. V was pared by 0 bases and J by 4 bases, with 10 bases of the junction left unmatched. Germline values: CDR1 MGHRA, CDR2 YSYEKL. Here immunoSEQ multiplex PCR was the method, and the copy in TCRdb shows in-frame clones only, minus some. The table shows more than 90,000 clones, with 85% to 95% occurring only once. The sequences come from peripheral blood, collected after pregnancy. The rearrangement uses TRBV4-1 and TRBJ2-3; 10 bases are shared with TRBD2. The TCR sequence derives from a female donor with multiple sclerosis, enrolled in a pregnancy study. The CDR3 DNA reads as TGCGCCAGCAGCCAAGACACCCGCAGCGGGAGGGCCGCAGATACGCAGTATTTT. This gives the protein CASSQDTRSGRAADTQYF.